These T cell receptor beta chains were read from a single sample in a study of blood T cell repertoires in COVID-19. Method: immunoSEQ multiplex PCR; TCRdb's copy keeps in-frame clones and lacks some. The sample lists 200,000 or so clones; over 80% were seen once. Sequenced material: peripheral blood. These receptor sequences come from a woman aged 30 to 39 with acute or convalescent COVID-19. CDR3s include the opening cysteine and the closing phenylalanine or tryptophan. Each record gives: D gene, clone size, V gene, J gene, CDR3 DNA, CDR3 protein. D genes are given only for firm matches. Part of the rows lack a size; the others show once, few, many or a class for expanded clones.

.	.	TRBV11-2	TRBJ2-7	TGTGCCAGCAGCTTAGAGATAGGCAGGGCCTACGAGCAGTACTTC	CASSLEIGRAYEQYF
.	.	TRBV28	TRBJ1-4	TGTGCCAGCAGTCCCGGGGGGGTCTCTGGTGAAAAACTGTTTTTT	CASSPGGVSGEKLFF
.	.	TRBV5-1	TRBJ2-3	TGCGCCAGCAGCTTCGGTTCAGCGCCTCACACAGATACGCAGTATTTT	CASSFGSAPHTDTQYF
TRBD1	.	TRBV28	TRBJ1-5	TGTGCCAGCAGCCATGACAGGGGAGAATCTCAGCCCCAGCATTTT	CASSHDRGESQPQHF
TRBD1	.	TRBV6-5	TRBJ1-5	TGTGCCAGCAGCCGCGGACAGGGGGTGGAGCCCCAGCATTTT	CASSRGQGVEPQHF
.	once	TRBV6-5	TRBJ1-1	TGTGCCAGCAGTTACGGGCACCCGAACACTGAAGCTTTCTTT	CASSYGHPNTEAFF
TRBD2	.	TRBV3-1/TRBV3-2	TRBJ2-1	TGTGCCAGCAGCCAAGGGGAGCGGGAGGAGGAGGTGTTCTTC	CASSQGEREEEVFF
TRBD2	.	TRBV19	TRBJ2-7	TGTGCCAGTAGTCCTACTAGCGGGGCCCCCTACGAGCAGTACTTC	CASSPTSGAPYEQYF
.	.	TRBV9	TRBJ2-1	TGTGCCAGCAGCGTCCAGGACAATGAGCAGTTCTTC	CASSVQDNEQFF
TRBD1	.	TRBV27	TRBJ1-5	TGTGCCAGCAGCGACAGGGAAAATCAGCCCCAGCATTTT	CASSDRENQPQHF
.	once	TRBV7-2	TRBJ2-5	TGTGCCAGCAGTCCCTCCCGGGGGGCCCTCCAAGAGACCCAGTACTTC	CASSPSRGALQETQYF
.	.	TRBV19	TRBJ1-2	TGTGCCAGTAGTATAGACGGCCAGGCCAGAGGCTACACCTTC	CASSIDGQARGYTF
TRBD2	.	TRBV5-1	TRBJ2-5	TGCGCCAGCAGCTTGATGGGGCTAGCGGGAGTGGAGACCCAGTACTTC	CASSLMGLAGVETQYF
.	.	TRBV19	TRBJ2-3	TGTGCCAGTAGTTCGCAGGGGCTAGATACGCAGTATTTT	CASSSQGLDTQYF
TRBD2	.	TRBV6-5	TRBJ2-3	TGTGCCAGCAGGCTAGCGGGGCGCACAGATACGCAGTATTTT	CASRLAGRTDTQYF
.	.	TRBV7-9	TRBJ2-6	TGTGCCAGCAGCTTATATGGGGCCAACGTCCTGACTTTC	CASSLYGANVLTF
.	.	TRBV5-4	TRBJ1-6	TGTGCCAGCAGCTTCCAGGGGTCGGATTCACCCCTCCACTTT	CASSFQGSDSPLHF
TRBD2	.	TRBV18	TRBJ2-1	TGTGCCAGCTCACTCAAGCGGGAGACGGGTGAGCAGTTCTTC	CASSLKRETGEQFF
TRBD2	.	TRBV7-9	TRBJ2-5	TGTGCCAGCAGCGGCTCGCGGGCTAGCGGCATCTGGGAGACCCAGTACTTC	CASSGSRASGIWETQYF
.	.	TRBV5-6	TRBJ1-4	TGTGCCAGCAGCTTGGACAGGGTAGGACTGTTTTTT	CASSLDRVGLFF
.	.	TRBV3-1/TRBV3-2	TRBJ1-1	TGTGCCAGCGGTTCGGGTCATGAAGCTTTCTTT	CASGSGHEAFF
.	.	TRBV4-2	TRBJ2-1	TGTGCCAGCAGCCAAGAATGGGCGGGGCAGTACAATGAGCAGTTCTTC	CASSQEWAGQYNEQFF
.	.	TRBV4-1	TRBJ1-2	TGCGCCAGCAGTCCATCCGGGGGGGGAGGTGGCTACACCTTC	CASSPSGGGGGYTF